What follows are 12 T cell receptor beta chains derived from one specimen sequenced in a study of radiotherapy plus CTLA-4 blockade in lung cancer (dated by TCRdb to the late 2010s). The library was obtained by the immunoSEQ multiplex PCR assay. This immuneACCESS table, as held by TCRdb, lists in-frame sequences with V and J called but not all clones. Of the missing ones, under half trace to an unresolved V gene in checked studies; the others have no known cause. Recorded for this sample are about 80,000 clones; roughly 80% of them occurred a single time. Approximately 0.8% of the sample is in the top ten clones. Source: peripheral blood, taken from a patient treated with radiotherapy plus ipilimumab. All receptors derive from a human donor with non-small cell lung cancer who had stable disease on radiotherapy plus ipilimumab.

The chain joins TRBV19 to TRBJ1-1; possibly TRBD1 for D (5 bases). The CDR3 is 18 amino acids. The V gene's germline CDR1 is LNHDA and CDR2 SQIVND (reference sequence). V was shortened by 6 bases and J by 1 base, with 24 bases between the two germline ends. This CDR3 is CASSNSGFRVTGNTEAFF. The CDR3 nucleotides read TGTGCCAGTAGCAATTCAGGGTTTCGGGTGACTGGGAACACTGAAGCTTTCTTT. Combining the CDR3 with reference TRBV19 and TRBJ1-1 gives the whole variable domain DGGITQSPKYLFRKEGQNVTLSCEQNLNHDAMYWYRQDPGQGLRLIYYSQIVNDFQKGDIAEGYSVSREKKESFPLTVTSAQKNPTAFYLCASSNSGFRVTGNTEAFFGQGTRLTVV.

The chain couples TRBV5-1 to TRBJ1-2; 11 nucleotides align to TRBD1. The ends lost 2 bases at V and 8 bases at J; junction bases unmatched: 8. Germline loops: CDR1 SGHRS, CDR2 YFSETQ. The CDR3 sequence is 15 residues long. This CDR3 is CASSLRTGGHRGYTF. The DNA of the CDR3 is TGCGCCAGCAGCTTACGGACAGGGGGCCATCGAGGCTACACCTTC.

The rearrangement uses TRBV11-2 and TRBJ1-5; TRBD1 aligns across 8 bases. V shed 6 bases, J shed 1 base, and the junction held 5 bases outside the gene matches. CDR3 length: 15 residues. Germline values: CDR1 SGHAT, CDR2 FQNNGV. CDR3 protein: CASSLTGESNQPQHF. In DNA, the CDR3 is TGTGCCAGCAGTCTGACAGGGGAGAGCAATCAGCCCCAGCATTTT.

V usage is TRBV5-5 and J usage is TRBJ1-3; D is ambiguous. This CDR3 contains 12 residues. The V end lost 3 bases, the J end lost 3 bases, and 4 bases lay between the germline ends. Germline V gene data show CDR1 as SGHKS and CDR2 as YYEKEE (reference sequence). The CDR3 reads CASSSYGNTIYF. The CDR3 DNA sequence: TGTGCCAGCAGCTCCTATGGAAACACCATATATTTT.

The V and J genes are TRBV27 and TRBJ2-7; TRBD2 matches 8 bases. Germline V gene lookup returns CDR1 MNHEY and CDR2 SMNVEV (reference sequence). J was trimmed by 7 bases and V by 5 bases; bases with no gene match: 10. This CDR3 has 14 amino acids. This chain's CDR3 is CASSRVGRAEEQYF. The DNA of the CDR3 is TGTGCCAGCAGTCGCGTCGGGAGGGCGGAAGAGCAGTACTTC.

The chain uses TRBV5-1 and TRBJ1-2, with D perhaps matching TRBD1 (5 bases). V was shortened by 6 bases and J by 5 bases, with 17 bases between the two germline ends. Germline assignment: CDR1 SGHRS and CDR2 YFSETQ. This CDR3 contains 14 residues. Here the CDR3 DNA reads TGCGCCAGCACCCCGACCGGGACTGCGTATGGCTACACCTTC. This codes for CASTPTGTAYGYTF.

The chain employs TRBV5-1 and TRBJ1-1; no clear D gene. Germline values: CDR1 SGHRS, CDR2 YFSETQ. Trimming stripped 0 bases from V and 2 bases from J, with 8 bases between. This CDR3 is 14 amino acids long. The CDR3 sequence is CASSLVLDNTEAFF. DNA for the CDR3: TGCGCCAGCAGCTTGGTTCTGGATAACACTGAAGCTTTCTTT.

The table lists this clone with a few counts. This sequence joins TRBV23-1 and TRBJ1-4; tentatively, D is TRBD1 (5 bases). TRBV23-1 is an open reading frame whose function is uncertain. Between the trimmed V and J ends, which lost 2 bases and 4 bases, there was a span of 17 bases. The CDR3 consists of 17 residues. CDR3 sequence: CASSQPEGGQSNEKLFF. CDR3 sequence (DNA): TGCGCCAGCAGTCAACCGGAGGGTGGACAAAGTAATGAAAAACTGTTTTTT.

This chain links TRBV6-1 with TRBJ1-5, with unresolved D. With 6 bases removed from V and 2 bases from J, the gap between germline ends came to 11 bases. This CDR3 has 14 amino acids. Germline assignment: CDR1 MNHNS and CDR2 SASEGT. CDR3 bases: TGTGCCAGCAGGGAATACACGGGCAATCAGCCCCAGCATTTT. Translation gives CASREYTGNQPQHF.

This clone was recorded a few times. The V call is TRBV30, the J call TRBJ1-4; 9 nucleotides agree with TRBD1. Germline CDR1 GTSNPN, CDR2 SVGIG (reference sequence). V was pared by 5 bases and J by 7 bases, with 8 bases of the junction left unmatched. CDR3 length: 14 residues. The CDR3 here is CAWGGTGPFEKLFF. As DNA, the CDR3 is TGTGCCTGGGGGGGGACAGGGCCTTTTGAAAAACTGTTTTTT.

The chain has TRBV7-2 and TRBJ2-2; TRBD2 matches 9 bases. Germline-derived CDR1 and CDR2 are SGHTA and FQGNSA. Trimming at V came to 1 base and at J to 4 bases, leaving 4 bases not matched to a gene. The CDR3 loop spans 16 amino acids. The CDR3 loop is CASSLVAAGGTGELFF. DNA of the CDR3: TGTGCCAGCAGCTTAGTAGCAGCGGGGGGCACCGGGGAGCTGTTTTTT.

This chain uses TRBV5-1 with TRBJ2-3; no clear D. The CDR3 length is 15 residues. Looked up from germline, CDR1 is SGHRS and CDR2 is YFSETQ. Deletions cut 5 bases from V and 0 bases from J, with 13 bases between. CDR3 nucleotide sequence: TGCGCCAGCAGTGGGAATGTAGCTAGCACAGATACGCAGTATTTT. The encoded protein is CASSGNVASTDTQYF.